The source of this TCR beta chain is a study of blood T cell repertoires in COVID-19. Study-level background: Donors in the United States, Italy and Spain gave samples during acute or convalescent COVID-19. The cDNA or gDNA used as material had been derived from T cells, B-cell-depleted T cells, or PBMCs.

Followed longitudinally, the Seattle patients had been enrolled during active infection. Under the authors' procedure: Estimates of nucleated cell counts were drawn from the amplification of reference gene primers. Produced via immunoSEQ multiplex PCR; TCRdb's table is partial and in-frame only. D and trimming come from the DNA, and the V and J calls and clone size come from that table. Of about 300,000 clones listed, roughly 86% were seen once; the top ten hold 1.5% to 2%. The material sequenced was peripheral blood. This TCR was sampled from a woman aged 25 to 39 with COVID-19, enrolled during active disease.

CDR3 loop: CASSLVAGGDEQFF. The CDR3 coding sequence is TGCGCCAGCAGCTTAGTAGCGGGGGGTGATGAGCAGTTCTTC. This chain links TRBV5-1 with TRBJ2-1; TRBD2 aligns across 10 bases. Losses at the gene ends were 2 bases for V and 8 bases for J; bases not matched to a gene: 4. Germline V gene data show CDR1 as SGHRS and CDR2 as YFSETQ. The CDR3 spans 14 residues.